These T cell receptor beta chains were read from a single sample in a study of control samples from healthy donors and cancer patients. Using immunoSEQ multiplex PCR, the repertoire was profiled, and TCRdb retains in-frame clones only, with some absent. The table records a few hundred thousand clones, around 90% of them present only once. Specimen: PBMCs. Source of these receptors: a man in his forties with head and neck cancer. Both conserved end residues are part of each CDR3. D genes are given only for firm matches. Where a row states a size, it is once, few, many or the class of an expanded clone; other rows omit it.

cdr3_aa	cdr3_nt	v_call	clone_size	j_call	d_call
CASSASTETQYF	TGTGCCAGCAGCGCTTCCACCGAGACCCAGTACTTC	TRBV9	.	TRBJ2-5	.
CASSQHGTGDRFSYGYTF	TGTGCCAGCAGCCAACATGGGACAGGGGACCGATTTTCCTATGGCTACACCTTC	TRBV7-2	.	TRBJ1-2	TRBD1
CASTPGGFGAMNTEAFF	TGTGCCAGTACCCCGGGGGGGTTTGGGGCCATGAACACTGAAGCTTTCTTT	TRBV19	.	TRBJ1-1	.
CATSRDTYEQYF	TGTGCCACCAGCAGAGATACTTACGAGCAGTACTTC	TRBV15	.	TRBJ2-7	.
CASSRFGGRRESSYEQYF	TGTGCCAGCAGCCGGTTCGGAGGAAGACGTGAGAGCTCCTACGAGCAGTACTTC	TRBV7-9	.	TRBJ2-7	.
CASSLPVVSGLAGELFF	TGTGCCAGCAGTTTACCAGTTGTTAGCGGGTTGGCCGGGGAGCTGTTTTTT	TRBV27	.	TRBJ2-2	TRBD2
CASTLSRGATDTQYF	TGTGCCAGCACCTTGTCCCGGGGGGCCACAGATACGCAGTATTTT	TRBV27	.	TRBJ2-3	.
CASSPKEAPGLTGNEQFF	TGTGCCAGCAGCCCCAAGGAGGCCCCGGGTTTAACCGGGAATGAGCAGTTCTTC	TRBV13	.	TRBJ2-1	.
CASSQQGPSTDTQYF	TGTGCCAGCAGCCAACAGGGTCCTAGCACAGATACGCAGTATTTT	TRBV3-1/TRBV3-2	.	TRBJ2-3	.
CASSLTGEDTEAFF	TGTGCCAGCAGTCTGACAGGGGAGGACACTGAAGCTTTCTTT	TRBV27	once	TRBJ1-1	TRBD1
CASSMLRDSNQPQHF	TGTGCCAGTAGTATGTTGAGGGATAGCAATCAGCCCCAGCATTTT	TRBV19	.	TRBJ1-5	.
CASSQDSGVPYNEQFF	TGTGCCAGCAGCCAAGATTCCGGGGTCCCCTACAATGAGCAGTTCTTC	TRBV3-1/TRBV3-2	.	TRBJ2-1	.
CAISESMGGRVNAETQYF	TGTGCCATCAGTGAGTCGATGGGGGGTCGTGTAAATGCGGAGACCCAGTACTTC	TRBV10-3	.	TRBJ2-5	.
CASSQDQFYEQYF	TGTGCCAGCAGCCAAGACCAGTTCTACGAGCAGTACTTC	TRBV14	.	TRBJ2-7	.